The present T cell receptor (beta chain) was sequenced within a study of blood T cell repertoires in COVID-19. Looking at the study overall: In each case, the material was cDNA or gDNA derived from T cells, B-cell-depleted T cells, or PBMCs.

This clone was detected once. J gave up 1 base and V 4 bases, and 6 bases lay outside the gene matches. Germline CDR1 reads MNHEY; CDR2 reads SMNVEV (reference sequence). This CDR3 has 17 residues. This table comes from immunoSEQ multiplex PCR, and its TCRdb copy is limited to in-frame clones, with some not included. The data contain about 120,000 clones, over 70% of them singletons. The sample consisted of peripheral blood. The TCR was taken from a woman between 65 and 79 years old with acute or convalescent COVID-19. The chain has TRBV27 and TRBJ1-5; 11 positions match TRBD1. In DNA form, the CDR3 reads TGTGCCAGCAGTTCCGGGACAGGGGGACTGAGCAATCAGCCCCAGCATTTT. This sequence encodes CASSSGTGGLSNQPQHF.